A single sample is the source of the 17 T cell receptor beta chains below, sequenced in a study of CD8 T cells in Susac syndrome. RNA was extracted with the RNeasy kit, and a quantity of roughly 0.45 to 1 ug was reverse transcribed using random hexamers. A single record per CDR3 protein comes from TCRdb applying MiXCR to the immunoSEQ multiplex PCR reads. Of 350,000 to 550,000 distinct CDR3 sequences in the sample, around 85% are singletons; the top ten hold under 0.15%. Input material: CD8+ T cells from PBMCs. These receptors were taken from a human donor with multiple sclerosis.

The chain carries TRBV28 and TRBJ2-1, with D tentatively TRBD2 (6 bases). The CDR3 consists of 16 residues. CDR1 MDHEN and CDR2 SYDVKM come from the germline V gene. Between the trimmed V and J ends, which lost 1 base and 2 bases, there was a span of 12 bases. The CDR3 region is CASSLFPGLTYNEQFF. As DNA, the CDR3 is TGTGCCAGCAGTTTATTTCCGGGACTCACCTACAATGAGCAGTTCTTC.

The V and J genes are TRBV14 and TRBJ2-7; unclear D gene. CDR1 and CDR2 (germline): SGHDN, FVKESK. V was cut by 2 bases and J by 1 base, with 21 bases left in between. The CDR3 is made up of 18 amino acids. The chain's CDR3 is CASSQNGKTAIVSYEQYF. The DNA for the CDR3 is TGTGCCAGCAGCCAAAACGGAAAGACGGCAATCGTGTCCTACGAGCAGTACTTC.

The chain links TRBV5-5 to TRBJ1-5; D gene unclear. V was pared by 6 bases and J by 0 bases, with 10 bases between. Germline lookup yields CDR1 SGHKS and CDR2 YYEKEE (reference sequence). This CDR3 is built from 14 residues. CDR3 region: CASTPGDSNQPQHF. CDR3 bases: TGTGCCAGCACCCCCGGGGATAGCAATCAGCCCCAGCATTTT. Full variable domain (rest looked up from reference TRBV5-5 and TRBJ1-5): DAGVTQSPTHLIKTRGQQVTLRCSPISGHKSVSWYQQVLGQGPQFIFQYYEKEERGRGNFPDRFSARQFPNYSSELNVNALLLGDSALYLCASTPGDSNQPQHFGDGTRLSIL.

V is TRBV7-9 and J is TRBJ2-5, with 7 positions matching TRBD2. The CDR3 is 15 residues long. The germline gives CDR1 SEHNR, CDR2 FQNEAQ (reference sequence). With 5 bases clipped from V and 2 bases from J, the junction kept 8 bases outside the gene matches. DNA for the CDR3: TGTGCCAGCAGCGCGGGACTAACTCCTCAAGAGACCCAGTACTTC. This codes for CASSAGLTPQETQYF.

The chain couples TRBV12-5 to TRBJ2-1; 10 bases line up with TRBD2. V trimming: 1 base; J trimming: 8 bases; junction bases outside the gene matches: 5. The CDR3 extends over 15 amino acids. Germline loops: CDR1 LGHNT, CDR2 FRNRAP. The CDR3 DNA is TGTGCTAGTGGTTTGGGACTAGCGGGTACCTATGAGCAGTTCTTC. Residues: CASGLGLAGTYEQFF.

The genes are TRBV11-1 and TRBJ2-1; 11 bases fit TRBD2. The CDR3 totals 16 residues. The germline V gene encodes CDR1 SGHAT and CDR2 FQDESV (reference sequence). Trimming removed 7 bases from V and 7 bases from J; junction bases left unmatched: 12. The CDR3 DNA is TGTGCCAGCAACCGACTAGCGGGACCCCCTCGGAATGAGCAGTTCTTC. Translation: CASNRLAGPPRNEQFF.

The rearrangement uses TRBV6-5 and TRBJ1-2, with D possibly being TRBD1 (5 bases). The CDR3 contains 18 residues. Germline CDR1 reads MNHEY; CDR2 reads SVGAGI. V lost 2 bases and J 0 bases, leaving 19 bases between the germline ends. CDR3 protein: CASSYAGLSLLANYGYTF. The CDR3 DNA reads TGTGCCAGCAGTTACGCGGGACTTTCCCTATTAGCTAACTATGGCTACACCTTC.

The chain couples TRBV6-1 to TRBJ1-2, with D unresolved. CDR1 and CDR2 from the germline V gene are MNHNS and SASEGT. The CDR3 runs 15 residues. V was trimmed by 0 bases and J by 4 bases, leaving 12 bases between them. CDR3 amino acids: CASSEAVGLFYGYTF. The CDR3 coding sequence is TGTGCCAGCAGTGAAGCGGTCGGCCTGTTCTATGGCTACACCTTC.

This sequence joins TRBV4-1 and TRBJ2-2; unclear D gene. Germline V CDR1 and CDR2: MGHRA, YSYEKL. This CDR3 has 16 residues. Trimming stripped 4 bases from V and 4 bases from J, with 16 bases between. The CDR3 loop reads CASSRSGPWGTGELFF. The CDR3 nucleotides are TGCGCCAGCAGCCGATCCGGGCCCTGGGGCACCGGGGAGCTGTTTTTT.

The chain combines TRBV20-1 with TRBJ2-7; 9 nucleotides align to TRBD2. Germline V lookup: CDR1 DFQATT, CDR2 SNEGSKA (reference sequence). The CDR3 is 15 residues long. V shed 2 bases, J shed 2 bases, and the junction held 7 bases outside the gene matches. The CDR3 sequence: CSARRRGGLTYEQYF. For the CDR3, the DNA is TGCAGTGCTAGACGGCGGGGGGGGTTAACCTACGAGCAGTACTTC.

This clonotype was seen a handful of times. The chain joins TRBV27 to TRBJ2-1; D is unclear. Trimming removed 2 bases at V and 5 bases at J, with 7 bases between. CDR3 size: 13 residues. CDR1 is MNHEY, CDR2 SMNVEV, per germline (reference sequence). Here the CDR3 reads CASSLENNNEQFF. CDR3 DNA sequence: TGTGCCAGCAGTTTAGAGAACAACAATGAGCAGTTCTTC.

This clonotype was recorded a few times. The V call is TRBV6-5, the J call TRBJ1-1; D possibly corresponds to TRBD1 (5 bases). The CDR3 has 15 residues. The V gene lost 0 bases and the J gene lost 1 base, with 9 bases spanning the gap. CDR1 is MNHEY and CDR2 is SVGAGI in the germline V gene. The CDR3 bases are TGTGCCAGCAGTTACTCGGCAGGGACGAACACTGAAGCTTTCTTT. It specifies CASSYSAGTNTEAFF.

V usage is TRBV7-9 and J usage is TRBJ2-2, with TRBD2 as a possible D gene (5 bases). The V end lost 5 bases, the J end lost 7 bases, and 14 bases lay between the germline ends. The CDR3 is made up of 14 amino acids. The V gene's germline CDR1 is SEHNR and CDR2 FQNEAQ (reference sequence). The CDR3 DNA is TGTGCCAGCAGCGGAGACGGAGGCGGCGGGGAGCTGTTTTTT. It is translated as CASSGDGGGGELFF. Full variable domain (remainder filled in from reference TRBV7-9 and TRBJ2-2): DTGVSQNPRHKITKRGQNVTFRCDPISEHNRLYWYRQTLGQGPEFLTYFQNEAQLEKSRLLSDRFSAERPKGSFSTLEIQRTEQGDSAMYLCASSGDGGGGELFFGEGSRLTVL.

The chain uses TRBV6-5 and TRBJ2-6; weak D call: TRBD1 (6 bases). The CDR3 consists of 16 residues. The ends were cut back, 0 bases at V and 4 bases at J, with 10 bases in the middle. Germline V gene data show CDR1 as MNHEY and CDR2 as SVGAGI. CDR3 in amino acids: CASSYSWGLGANVLTF. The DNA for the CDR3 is TGTGCCAGCAGTTACTCGTGGGGGCTCGGGGCCAACGTCCTGACTTTC.

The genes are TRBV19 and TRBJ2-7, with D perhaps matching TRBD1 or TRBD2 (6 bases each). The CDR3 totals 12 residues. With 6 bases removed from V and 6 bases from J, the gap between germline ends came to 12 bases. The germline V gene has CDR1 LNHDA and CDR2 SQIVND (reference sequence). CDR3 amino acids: CASRVEGGEQYF. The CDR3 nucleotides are TGTGCCAGTAGGGTGGAGGGGGGCGAGCAGTACTTC.

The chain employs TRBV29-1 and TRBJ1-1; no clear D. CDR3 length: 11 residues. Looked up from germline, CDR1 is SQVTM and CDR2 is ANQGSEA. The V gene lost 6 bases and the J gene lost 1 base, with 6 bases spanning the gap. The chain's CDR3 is CSVPKNTEAFF. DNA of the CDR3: TGCAGCGTCCCTAAGAACACTGAAGCTTTCTTT.

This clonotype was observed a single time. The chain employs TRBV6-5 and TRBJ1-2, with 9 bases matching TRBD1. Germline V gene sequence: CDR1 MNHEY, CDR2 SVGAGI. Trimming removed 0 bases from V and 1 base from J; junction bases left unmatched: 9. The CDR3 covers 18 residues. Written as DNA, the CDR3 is TGTGCCAGCAGTTACTCGAAACCGACAGGGGGGGATAACTATGGCTACACCTTC. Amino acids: CASSYSKPTGGDNYGYTF.